The rows below give T cell receptor beta chains drawn from one sample of a study of OX40 agonist ivuxolimab in advanced cancers. Produced via immunoSEQ multiplex PCR; TCRdb's table is partial and in-frame only. The table lists approximately 100,000 clones, about 90% of them singletons, with just under 0.8% in the top ten. The sequenced sample was CD4+ or CD8+ T cells sorted from blood, obtained in a trial of the OX40 agonist ivuxolimab. The receptors come from an adult with an advanced solid tumor such as melanoma, head and neck, liver or kidney cancer. The CDR3 runs from the conserved cysteine through the conserved F or W. The D gene is left open where the match is weak.

length: 14; V: TRBV29-1; J: TRBJ2-3; D: NA; DNA: TGCAGCGTTGGTGCAGGTACTAGCACAGATACGCAGTATTTT; CDR3: CSVGAGTSTDTQYF
length: 14; V: TRBV11-2; J: TRBJ1-5; D: NA; DNA: TGTGCCAGCAGCTTAGAGGGCAGGGTTCAGCCCCAGCATTTT; CDR3: CASSLEGRVQPQHF
length: 15; V: TRBV25-1; J: TRBJ1-1; D: NA; DNA: TGTGCCAGCAGTGAATATGGACCGATAAACACTGAAGCTTTCTTT; CDR3: CASSEYGPINTEAFF
length: 12; V: TRBV30; J: TRBJ2-3; D: NA; DNA: TGTGCCTGGAGTTTCAGCACAGATACGCAGTATTTT; CDR3: CAWSFSTDTQYF
length: 14; V: TRBV7-9; J: TRBJ2-7; D: NA; DNA: TGTGCCAGCAGCTCAACCGGGACACACTACGAGCAGTACTTC; CDR3: CASSSTGTHYEQYF
length: 15; V: TRBV7-8; J: TRBJ2-1; D: TRBD2; DNA: TGTGCCAGCAGCTTAACGCGGGGGGGCTACAATGAGCAGTTCTTC; CDR3: CASSLTRGGYNEQFF
length: 16; V: TRBV5-1; J: TRBJ1-2; D: NA; DNA: TGCGCCAGCACCGCTTTTGTGGAGGCAGGGAAGTATGGCTACACCTTC; CDR3: CASTAFVEAGKYGYTF
length: 13; V: TRBV5-8; J: TRBJ1-5; D: NA; DNA: TGTGCCAGCAGCTCCCGGGTCTGGCAGCCCCAGCATTTT; CDR3: CASSSRVWQPQHF
length: 21; V: TRBV7-5; J: TRBJ1-4; D: NA; DNA: TGTGCCAGAAGCTTAGCGGCCTCGACAGGGGGCTCTTATGAGCCTAATGAAAAACTGTTTTTT; CDR3: CARSLAASTGGSYEPNEKLFF
length: 20; V: TRBV27; J: TRBJ1-6; D: TRBD1; DNA: TGTGCCAGCAGTCCCTATGTCCGGGACAGGGGGCGCAGGGTCGGTTCACCCCTCCACTTT; CDR3: CASSPYVRDRGRRVGSPLHF
length: 14; V: TRBV18; J: TRBJ2-7; D: NA; DNA: TGTGCCAGCTCACCGGGAGCGTCCCCGGACGAGCAGTACTTC; CDR3: CASSPGASPDEQYF
length: 15; V: TRBV5-1; J: TRBJ2-1; D: NA; DNA: TGCGCCAGCAGCCGTCCACTGGGGTCCTACAATGAGCAGTTCTTC; CDR3: CASSRPLGSYNEQFF